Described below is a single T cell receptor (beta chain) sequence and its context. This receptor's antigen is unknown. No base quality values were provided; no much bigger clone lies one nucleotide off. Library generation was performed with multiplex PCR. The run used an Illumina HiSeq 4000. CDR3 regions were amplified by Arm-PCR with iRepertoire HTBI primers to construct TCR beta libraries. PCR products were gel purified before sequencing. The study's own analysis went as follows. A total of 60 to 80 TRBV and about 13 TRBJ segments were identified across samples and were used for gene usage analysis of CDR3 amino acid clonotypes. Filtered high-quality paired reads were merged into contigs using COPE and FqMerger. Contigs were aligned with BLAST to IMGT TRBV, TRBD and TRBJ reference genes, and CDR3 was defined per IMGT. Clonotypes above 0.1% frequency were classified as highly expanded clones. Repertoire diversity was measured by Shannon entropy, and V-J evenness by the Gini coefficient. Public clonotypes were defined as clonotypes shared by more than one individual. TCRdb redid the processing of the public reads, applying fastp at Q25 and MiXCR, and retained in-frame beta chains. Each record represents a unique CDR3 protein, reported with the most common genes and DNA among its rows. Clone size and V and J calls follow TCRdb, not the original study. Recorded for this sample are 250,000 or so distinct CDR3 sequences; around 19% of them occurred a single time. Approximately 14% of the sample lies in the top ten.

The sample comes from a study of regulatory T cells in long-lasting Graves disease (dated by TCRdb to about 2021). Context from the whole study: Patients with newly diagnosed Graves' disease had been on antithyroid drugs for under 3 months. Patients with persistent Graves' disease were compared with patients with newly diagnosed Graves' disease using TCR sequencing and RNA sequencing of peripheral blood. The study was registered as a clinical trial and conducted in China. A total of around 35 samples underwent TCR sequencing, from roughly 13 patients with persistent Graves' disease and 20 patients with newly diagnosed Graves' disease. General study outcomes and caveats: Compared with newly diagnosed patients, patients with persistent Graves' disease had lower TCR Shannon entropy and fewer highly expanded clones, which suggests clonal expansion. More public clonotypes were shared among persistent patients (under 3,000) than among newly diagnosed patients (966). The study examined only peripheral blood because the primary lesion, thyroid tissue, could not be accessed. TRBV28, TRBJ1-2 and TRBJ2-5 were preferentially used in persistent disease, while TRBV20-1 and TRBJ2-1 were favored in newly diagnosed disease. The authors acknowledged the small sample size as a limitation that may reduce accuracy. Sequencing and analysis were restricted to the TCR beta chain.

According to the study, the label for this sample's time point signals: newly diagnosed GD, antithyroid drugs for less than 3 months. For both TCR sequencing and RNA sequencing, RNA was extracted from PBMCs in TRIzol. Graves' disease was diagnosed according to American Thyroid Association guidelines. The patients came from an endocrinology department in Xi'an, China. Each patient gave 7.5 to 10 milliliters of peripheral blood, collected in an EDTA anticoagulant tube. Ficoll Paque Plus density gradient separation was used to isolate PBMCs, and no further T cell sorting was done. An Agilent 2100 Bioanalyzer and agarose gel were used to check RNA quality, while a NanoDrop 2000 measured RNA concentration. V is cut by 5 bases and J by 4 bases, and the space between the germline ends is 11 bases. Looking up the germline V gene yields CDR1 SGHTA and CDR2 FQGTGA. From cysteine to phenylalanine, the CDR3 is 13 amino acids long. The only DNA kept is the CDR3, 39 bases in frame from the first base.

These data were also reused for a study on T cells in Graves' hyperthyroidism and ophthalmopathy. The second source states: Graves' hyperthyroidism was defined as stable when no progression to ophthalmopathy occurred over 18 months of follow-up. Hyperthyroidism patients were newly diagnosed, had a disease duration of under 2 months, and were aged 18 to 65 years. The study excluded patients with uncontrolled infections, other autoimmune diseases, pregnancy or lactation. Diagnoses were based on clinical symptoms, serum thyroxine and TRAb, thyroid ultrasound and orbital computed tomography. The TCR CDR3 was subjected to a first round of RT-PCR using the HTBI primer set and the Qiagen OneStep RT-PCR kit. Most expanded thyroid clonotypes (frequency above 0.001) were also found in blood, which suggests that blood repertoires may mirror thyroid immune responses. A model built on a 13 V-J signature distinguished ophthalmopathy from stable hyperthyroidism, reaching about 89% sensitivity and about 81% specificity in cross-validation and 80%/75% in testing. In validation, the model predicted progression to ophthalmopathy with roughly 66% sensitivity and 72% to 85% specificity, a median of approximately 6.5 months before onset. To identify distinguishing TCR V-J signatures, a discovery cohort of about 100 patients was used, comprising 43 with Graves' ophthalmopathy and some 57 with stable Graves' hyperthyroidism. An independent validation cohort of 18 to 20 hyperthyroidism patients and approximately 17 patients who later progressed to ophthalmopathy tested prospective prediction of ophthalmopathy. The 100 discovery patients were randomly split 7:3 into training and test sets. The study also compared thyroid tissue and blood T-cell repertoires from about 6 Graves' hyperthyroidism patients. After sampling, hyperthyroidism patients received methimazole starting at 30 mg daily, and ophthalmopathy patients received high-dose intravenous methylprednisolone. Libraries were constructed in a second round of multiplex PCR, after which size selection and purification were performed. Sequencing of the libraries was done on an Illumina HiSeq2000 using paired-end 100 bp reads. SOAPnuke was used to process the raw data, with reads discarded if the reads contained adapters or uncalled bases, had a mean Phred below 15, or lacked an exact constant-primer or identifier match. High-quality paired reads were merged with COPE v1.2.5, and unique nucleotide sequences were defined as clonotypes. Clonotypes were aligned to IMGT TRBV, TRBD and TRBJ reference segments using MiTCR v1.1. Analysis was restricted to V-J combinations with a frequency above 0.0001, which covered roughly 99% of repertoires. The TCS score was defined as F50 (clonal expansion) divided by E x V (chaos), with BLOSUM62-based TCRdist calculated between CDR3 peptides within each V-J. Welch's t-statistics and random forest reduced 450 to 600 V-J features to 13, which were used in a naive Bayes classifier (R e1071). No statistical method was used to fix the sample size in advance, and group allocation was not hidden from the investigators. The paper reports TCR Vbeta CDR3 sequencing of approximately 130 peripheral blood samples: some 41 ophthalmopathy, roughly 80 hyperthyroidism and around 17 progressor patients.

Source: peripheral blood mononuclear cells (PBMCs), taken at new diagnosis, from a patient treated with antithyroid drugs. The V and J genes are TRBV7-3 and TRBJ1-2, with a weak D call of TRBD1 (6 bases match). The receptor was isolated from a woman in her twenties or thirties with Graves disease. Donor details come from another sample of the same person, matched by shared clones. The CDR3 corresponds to CASSPTGLYGYTF. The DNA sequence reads TGTGCCAGCAGCCCGACAGGTCTCTATGGCTACACCTTC.